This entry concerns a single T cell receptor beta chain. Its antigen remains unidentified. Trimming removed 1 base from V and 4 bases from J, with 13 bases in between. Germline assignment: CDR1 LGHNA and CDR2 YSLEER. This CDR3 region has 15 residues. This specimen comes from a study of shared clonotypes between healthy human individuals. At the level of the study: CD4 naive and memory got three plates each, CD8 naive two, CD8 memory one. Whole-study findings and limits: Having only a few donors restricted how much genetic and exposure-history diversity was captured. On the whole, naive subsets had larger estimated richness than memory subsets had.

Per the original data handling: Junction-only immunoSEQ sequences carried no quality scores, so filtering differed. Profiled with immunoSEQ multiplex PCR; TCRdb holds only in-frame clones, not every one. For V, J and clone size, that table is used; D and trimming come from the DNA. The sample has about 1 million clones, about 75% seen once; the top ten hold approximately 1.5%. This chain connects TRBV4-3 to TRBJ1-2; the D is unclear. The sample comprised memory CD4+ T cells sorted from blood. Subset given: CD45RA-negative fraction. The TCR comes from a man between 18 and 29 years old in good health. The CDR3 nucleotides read TGCGCCAGCAGCCAAGGGCTCGCGGCGGGCTATGGCTACACCTTC. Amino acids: CASSQGLAAGYGYTF.